A selection of T cell receptor beta chains follows, all from one sample in a study of cytomegalovirus exposure and HLA in healthy donors. Sequencing used immunoSEQ multiplex PCR; TCRdb keeps in-frame clones, though not all of them. This sample contains 150,000 to 200,000 clones. The sample was PBMCs. All receptors come from a woman under 30 in good health and CMV-seropositive. Each CDR3 is given without its conserved first and last residue. The order of the fields is V gene, J gene, CDR3 protein.

v_call: TRBV15
j_call: TRBJ2-3
cdr3_aa: ATSRDLKDTQY

v_call: TRBV25-1
j_call: TRBJ1-1
cdr3_aa: ASSEGSKYTEAF

v_call: TRBV29-1
j_call: TRBJ2-6
cdr3_aa: SVEDEISGANVLT

v_call: TRBV6-1
j_call: TRBJ1-5
cdr3_aa: ASSEAADNQPQH

v_call: TRBV19
j_call: TRBJ1-1
cdr3_aa: ASSRLQGDGAF

v_call: TRBV5-1
j_call: TRBJ2-3
cdr3_aa: ASSLRLGGTVIFRDRTDTQY

v_call: TRBV4-3
j_call: TRBJ1-2
cdr3_aa: ASSQERSDYGYT

v_call: TRBV30
j_call: NA
cdr3_aa: AFSGGPYEQY

v_call: TRBV18
j_call: TRBJ1-1
cdr3_aa: ASSPSTGGATEAF

v_call: TRBV2
j_call: TRBJ2-2
cdr3_aa: ASSGAGELF

v_call: TRBV5-4
j_call: TRBJ2-3
cdr3_aa: ASSFLLAGVTDTQY

v_call: TRBV6-5
j_call: TRBJ2-7
cdr3_aa: ASIPYYGAAYEQY

v_call: TRBV10-3
j_call: TRBJ2-1
cdr3_aa: AISSGRVSYNEQF

v_call: TRBV5-1
j_call: TRBJ1-1
cdr3_aa: ASSFDPGTTYTEAF

v_call: TRBV5-1
j_call: TRBJ2-5
cdr3_aa: ASSLEGGGLETQY

v_call: TRBV6-6
j_call: TRBJ1-3
cdr3_aa: ASSYSTLGNTIY

v_call: TRBV6-1
j_call: TRBJ1-2
cdr3_aa: ASSDFSGTENYGYT

v_call: TRBV29-1
j_call: TRBJ2-5
cdr3_aa: SGLAVETQY

v_call: TRBV6-1
j_call: TRBJ1-2
cdr3_aa: AGTPRAGQDGYT

v_call: TRBV4-3
j_call: TRBJ1-2
cdr3_aa: ASSQEPAGGGYGYT

v_call: TRBV18
j_call: TRBJ1-6
cdr3_aa: ASSHYSNNNSPLH

v_call: TRBV7-2
j_call: TRBJ1-6
cdr3_aa: ASSLGAGGGNSPLH

v_call: TRBV11-3
j_call: TRBJ2-4
cdr3_aa: ASSLLAGGRAKNIQY

v_call: TRBV9
j_call: TRBJ2-5
cdr3_aa: ASSLGLAETQY

v_call: TRBV7-2
j_call: TRBJ1-2
cdr3_aa: ASSPSGGPGGYT

v_call: TRBV2
j_call: TRBJ1-3
cdr3_aa: ASSGGLSGNTIY

v_call: TRBV11-3
j_call: TRBJ2-7
cdr3_aa: ASSLRYGVEQY

v_call: TRBV11-2
j_call: TRBJ2-4
cdr3_aa: ASSSPGERNIQY

v_call: TRBV15
j_call: TRBJ2-3
cdr3_aa: ATSTIAEEASDTQY

v_call: TRBV9
j_call: TRBJ2-1
cdr3_aa: ASSPTSGRNNEQF

v_call: TRBV7-9
j_call: TRBJ1-1
cdr3_aa: ASSPYPGQGAEAF

v_call: TRBV7-9
j_call: TRBJ2-7
cdr3_aa: ASSPSGSPHEQY

v_call: TRBV4-2
j_call: TRBJ1-2
cdr3_aa: ASSQGNTGGGYT

v_call: TRBV18
j_call: TRBJ1-6
cdr3_aa: ASSPDSARSPLH

v_call: TRBV5-6
j_call: TRBJ2-1
cdr3_aa: ASSLGNDNQQF

v_call: TRBV4-3
j_call: TRBJ1-2
cdr3_aa: ASSPETDAYGYT

v_call: TRBV19
j_call: TRBJ1-1
cdr3_aa: ATRPQGNTEAF

v_call: TRBV4-1
j_call: TRBJ1-6
cdr3_aa: ASSRSQGVRDSPLH

v_call: TRBV21-1
j_call: TRBJ1-1
cdr3_aa: ASSKGRTGPPEAF

v_call: TRBV19
j_call: TRBJ2-4
cdr3_aa: ASSTGTLLAKNIQY

v_call: TRBV11-2
j_call: TRBJ2-7
cdr3_aa: ASSLAGPTGEQY

v_call: TRBV15
j_call: TRBJ1-1
cdr3_aa: ATTGNQGPQEAF

v_call: TRBV5-4
j_call: TRBJ1-2
cdr3_aa: ASSTPMDRPYGYT

v_call: TRBV7-2
j_call: TRBJ2-3
cdr3_aa: ASSITGTSGGDTQY

v_call: TRBV2
j_call: TRBJ1-2
cdr3_aa: ASSEAGTGSGYT

v_call: TRBV5-1
j_call: TRBJ2-2
cdr3_aa: ASSFVNTGELF

v_call: TRBV25-1
j_call: TRBJ2-7
cdr3_aa: ASSEGGGGVAYEQY

v_call: TRBV5-6
j_call: TRBJ2-7
cdr3_aa: ASGGGGRLTYEQY

v_call: TRBV2
j_call: NA
cdr3_aa: ASSGDRYYEQY

v_call: TRBV7-2
j_call: TRBJ2-6
cdr3_aa: ASSPRVGQDNSGANVLT

v_call: TRBV6-5
j_call: TRBJ2-1
cdr3_aa: AVTAYNEQF

v_call: TRBV7-2
j_call: TRBJ1-2
cdr3_aa: ASSLSAPGYIRQGYT

v_call: TRBV15
j_call: TRBJ1-4
cdr3_aa: ATSRDMTEKLF